This entry features one T cell receptor beta chain sequence. The antigen is undetermined. This sample stems from a study of T-cell reconstitution after alpha-beta-depleted transplantation in children. During its preparation, the TCRbeta library received unique molecular identifiers. TCRdb recomputed calls from the PCR reads with MiXCR, one row per CDR3 protein. The sample contains fewer than 550,000 distinct CDR3 sequences, 10% to 12% of which appear only once. CDR3 length: 15 amino acids. V lost 5 bases to trimming and J lost 5 bases, with 17 bases between them. The germline V gene encodes CDR1 SGHDN and CDR2 FVKESK. Study observations and caveats: In patients about two months after transplant, alpha-beta T cells reportedly arose from several hundred expanded graft clones. From surviving recipient T cells and thymic progenitors came the high day-60 TCRbeta diversity observed in some patients.

The receptor was isolated from a female patient between 2 and 10 years old who had a stem cell transplant for aplastic anemia, so the T cells may come from the graft donor. The source material was PBMCs, mostly from graft donor cells, sampled 180 days after TCRalphabeta/CD19-depleted stem cell transplant. The rearrangement links TRBV14 to TRBJ2-3; D not certain. In DNA, the CDR3 is TGTGCCAGCAGCTTTTCTAGTGGGTCGCAAGATACGCAGTATTTT. As protein: CASSFSSGSQDTQYF.